This T cell receptor (beta chain) was obtained from a study of resident and recirculating memory T cells in vitiligo. Overall study: Shave-biopsy epidermis from lesional and nonlesional skin was sequenced alongside PBMCs. Study-wide results and caveats: Different lesions suggested infiltration by different T cell clones.

V trimming: 0 bases; J trimming: 2 bases; junction bases outside the gene matches: 14. This CDR3 is 19 amino acids long. As to this clone: The target antigen is unknown.

Profiled with immunoSEQ multiplex PCR; TCRdb holds only in-frame clones, not every one. The data show 75,000 to 95,000 clones, under 95% seen once. The sample taken for sequencing was blood. This clonotype was obtained from a male donor with vitiligo. The chain is built from TRBV23-1 and TRBJ1-2; 8 bases are a match to TRBD1. TRBV23-1 is an ORF; its function is uncertain. The CDR3 sequence: CASSQSILGLPGGNYGYTF. The CDR3 nucleotides read TGCGCCAGCAGTCAATCGATCCTGGGCCTACCAGGGGGCAACTATGGCTACACCTTC.